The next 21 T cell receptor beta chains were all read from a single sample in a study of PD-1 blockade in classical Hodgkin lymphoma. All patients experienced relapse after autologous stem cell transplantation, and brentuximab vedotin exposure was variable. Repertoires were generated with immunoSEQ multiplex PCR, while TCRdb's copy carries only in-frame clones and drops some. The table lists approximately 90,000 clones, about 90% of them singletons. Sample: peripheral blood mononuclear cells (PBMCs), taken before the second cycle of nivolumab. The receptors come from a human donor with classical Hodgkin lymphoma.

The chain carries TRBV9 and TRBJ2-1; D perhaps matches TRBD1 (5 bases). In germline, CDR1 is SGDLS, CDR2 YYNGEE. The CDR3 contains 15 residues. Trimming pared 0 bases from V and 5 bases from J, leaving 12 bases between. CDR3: CASSVADRNHNEQFF. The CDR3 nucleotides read TGTGCCAGCAGCGTAGCTGACAGAAACCACAATGAGCAGTTCTTC.

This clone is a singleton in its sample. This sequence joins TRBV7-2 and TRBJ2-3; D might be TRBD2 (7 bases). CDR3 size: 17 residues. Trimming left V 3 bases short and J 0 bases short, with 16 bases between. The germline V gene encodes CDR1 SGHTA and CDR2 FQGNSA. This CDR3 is CASSFNGGRESTDTQYF. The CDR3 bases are TGTGCCAGCAGCTTTAACGGGGGGCGGGAGAGCACAGATACGCAGTATTTT.

The CDR3 region is CASSLDLRFGKETQYF. DNA of the CDR3: TGTGCCAGCAGCTTAGATTTGAGATTCGGGAAAGAGACCCAGTACTTC. The chain is built from TRBV7-9 and TRBJ2-5; tentatively, D is TRBD2 (5 bases). Germline CDR1 SEHNR, CDR2 FQNEAQ (reference sequence). V dropped 1 base and J dropped 3 bases, with 15 bases sitting between them. CDR3 length: 16 residues. Complete variable domain (other parts from reference TRBV7-9 and TRBJ2-5): DTGVSQNPRHKITKRGQNVTFRCDPISEHNRLYWYRQTLGQGPEFLTYFQNEAQLEKSRLLSDRFSAERPKGSFSTLEIQRTEQGDSAMYLCASSLDLRFGKETQYFGPGTRLLVL.

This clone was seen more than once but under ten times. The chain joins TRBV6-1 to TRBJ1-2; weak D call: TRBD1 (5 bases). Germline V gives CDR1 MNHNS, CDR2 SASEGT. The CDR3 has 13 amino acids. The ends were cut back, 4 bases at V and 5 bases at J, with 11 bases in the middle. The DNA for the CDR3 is TGTGCCAGCAGTGTCCTCGACAGTTATGGCTACACCTTC. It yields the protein CASSVLDSYGYTF.

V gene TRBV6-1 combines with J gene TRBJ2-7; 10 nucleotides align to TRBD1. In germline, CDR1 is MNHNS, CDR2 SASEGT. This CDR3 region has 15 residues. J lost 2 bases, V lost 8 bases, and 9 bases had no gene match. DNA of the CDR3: TGTGCCAGCGGGTTCCGGGACAGGGGCCCCTACGAGCAGTACTTC. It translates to CASGFRDRGPYEQYF.

CDR3 sequence (DNA): TGTGCCAGCAGTGGGACCCCTGGACAGCCGGGTGGGGAGACCCAGTACTTC. This sequence encodes CASSGTPGQPGGETQYF. The chain links TRBV6-1 to TRBJ2-5; D might be TRBD1 (6 bases). The CDR3 has 17 amino acids. Trimming shortened V by 4 bases and J by 5 bases, and 23 bases separated the two germline ends. CDR1 and CDR2 from the germline V gene are MNHNS and SASEGT.

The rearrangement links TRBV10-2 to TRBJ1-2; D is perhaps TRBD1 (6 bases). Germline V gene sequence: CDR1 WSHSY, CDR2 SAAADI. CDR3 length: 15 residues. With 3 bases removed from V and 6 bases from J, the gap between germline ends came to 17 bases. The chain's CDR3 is CASSDQGIKVDGYTF. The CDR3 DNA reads TGCGCCAGCAGTGATCAGGGGATAAAGGTTGATGGCTACACCTTC.

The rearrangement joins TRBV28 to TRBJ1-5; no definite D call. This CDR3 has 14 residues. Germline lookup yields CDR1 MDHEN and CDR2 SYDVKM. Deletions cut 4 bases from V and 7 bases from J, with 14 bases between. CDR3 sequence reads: CASSSATPGQPQHF. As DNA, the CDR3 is TGTGCCAGCAGTTCAGCGACACCGGGGCAGCCCCAGCATTTT.

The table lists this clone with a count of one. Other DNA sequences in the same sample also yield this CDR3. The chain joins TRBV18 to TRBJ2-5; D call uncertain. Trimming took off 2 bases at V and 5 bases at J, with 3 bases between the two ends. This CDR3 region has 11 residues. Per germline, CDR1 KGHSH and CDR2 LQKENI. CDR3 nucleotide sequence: TGTGCCAGCTCACCAAAGGAGACCCAGTACTTC. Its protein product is CASSPKETQYF.

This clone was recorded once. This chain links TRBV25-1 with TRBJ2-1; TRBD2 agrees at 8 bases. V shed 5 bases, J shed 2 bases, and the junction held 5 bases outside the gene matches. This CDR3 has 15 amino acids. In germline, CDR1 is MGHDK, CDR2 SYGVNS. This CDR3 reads CASSPGLAPYNEQFF. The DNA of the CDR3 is TGTGCCAGCAGTCCCGGACTAGCCCCCTACAATGAGCAGTTCTTC.

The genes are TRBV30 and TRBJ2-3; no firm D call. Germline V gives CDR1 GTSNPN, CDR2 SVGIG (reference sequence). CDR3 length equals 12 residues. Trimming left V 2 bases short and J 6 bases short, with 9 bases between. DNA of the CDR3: TGTGCCTGGAGTACAGCCCTTGATACGCAGTATTTT. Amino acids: CAWSTALDTQYF.

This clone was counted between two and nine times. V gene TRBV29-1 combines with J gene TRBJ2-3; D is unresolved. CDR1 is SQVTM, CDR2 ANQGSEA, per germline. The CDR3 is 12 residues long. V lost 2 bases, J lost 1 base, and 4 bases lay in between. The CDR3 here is CSVERGTDTQYF. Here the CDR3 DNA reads TGCAGCGTTGAAAGAGGCACAGATACGCAGTATTTT.

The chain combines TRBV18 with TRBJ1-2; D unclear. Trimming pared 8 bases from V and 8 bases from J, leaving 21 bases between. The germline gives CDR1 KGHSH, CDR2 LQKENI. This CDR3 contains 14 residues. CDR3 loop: CASTPLLFFEGYTF. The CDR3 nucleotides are TGTGCCAGCACCCCCCTCCTTTTCTTCGAAGGCTACACCTTC.

CDR3 sequence (DNA): TGTGCCAGCTCACCAAGGACTACCCAAGAGACCCAGTACTTC. Its translation: CASSPRTTQETQYF. The V gene is TRBV18, the J gene TRBJ2-5; tentatively, D is TRBD2 (6 bases). The CDR3 totals 14 residues. Between the trimmed V and J ends, which lost 2 bases and 1 base, there was a span of 8 bases. Looked up from germline, CDR1 is KGHSH and CDR2 is LQKENI.

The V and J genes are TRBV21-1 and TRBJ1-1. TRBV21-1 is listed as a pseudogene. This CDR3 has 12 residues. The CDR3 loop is CAGRLPNTEAFF. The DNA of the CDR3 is TGTGCCGGGCGGCTCCCGAACACTGAAGCTTTCTTT.

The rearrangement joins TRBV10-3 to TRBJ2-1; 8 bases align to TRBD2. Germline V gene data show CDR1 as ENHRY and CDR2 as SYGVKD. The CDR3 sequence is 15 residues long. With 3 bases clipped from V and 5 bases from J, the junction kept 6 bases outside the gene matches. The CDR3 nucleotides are TGTGCCATCAGTGACGCTAGCGGGCCTAACAATGAGCAGTTCTTC. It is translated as CAISDASGPNNEQFF.

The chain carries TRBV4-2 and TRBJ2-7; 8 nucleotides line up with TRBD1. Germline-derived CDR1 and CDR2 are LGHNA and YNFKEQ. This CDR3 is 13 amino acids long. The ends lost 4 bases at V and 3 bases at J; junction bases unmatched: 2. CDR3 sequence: CASSRGTGYEQYF. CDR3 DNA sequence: TGTGCCAGCAGCCGAGGGACAGGCTACGAGCAGTACTTC.

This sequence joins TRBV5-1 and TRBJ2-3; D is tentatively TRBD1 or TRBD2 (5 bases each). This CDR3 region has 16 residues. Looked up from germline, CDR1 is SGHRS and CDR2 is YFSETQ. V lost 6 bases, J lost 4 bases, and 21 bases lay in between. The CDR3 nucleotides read TGCGCCAGCACACCCAGGGTCCAAATCGGGGCAGATACGCAGTATTTT. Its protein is CASTPRVQIGADTQYF.

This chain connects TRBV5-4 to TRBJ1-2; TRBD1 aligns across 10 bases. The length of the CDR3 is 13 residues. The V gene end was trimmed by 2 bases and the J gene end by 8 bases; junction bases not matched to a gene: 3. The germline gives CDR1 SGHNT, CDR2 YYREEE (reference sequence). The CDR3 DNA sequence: TGTGCCAGCAGCTTAGACAGGGGGCACGGCTACACCTTC. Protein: CASSLDRGHGYTF.

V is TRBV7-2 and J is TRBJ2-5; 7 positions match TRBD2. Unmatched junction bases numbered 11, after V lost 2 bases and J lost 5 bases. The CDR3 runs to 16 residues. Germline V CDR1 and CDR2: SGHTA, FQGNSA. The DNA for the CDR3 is TGTGCCAGCAGCTTACACTTGTTAATGGGGGGGGAGACCCAGTACTTC. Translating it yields CASSLHLLMGGETQYF.

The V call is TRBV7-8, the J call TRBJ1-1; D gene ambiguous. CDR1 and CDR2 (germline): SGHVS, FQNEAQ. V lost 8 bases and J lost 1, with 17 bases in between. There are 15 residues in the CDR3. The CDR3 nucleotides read TGTGCCAGCTTACAGACTCGGTCTGAGAACACTGAAGCTTTCTTT. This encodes CASLQTRSENTEAFF. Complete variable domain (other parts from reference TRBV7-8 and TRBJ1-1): GAGVSQSPRYKVAKRGQDVALRCDPISGHVSLFWYQQALGQGPEFLTYFQNEAQLDKSGLPSDRFFAERPEGSVSTLKIQRTQQEDSAVYLCASLQTRSENTEAFFGQGTRLTVV.